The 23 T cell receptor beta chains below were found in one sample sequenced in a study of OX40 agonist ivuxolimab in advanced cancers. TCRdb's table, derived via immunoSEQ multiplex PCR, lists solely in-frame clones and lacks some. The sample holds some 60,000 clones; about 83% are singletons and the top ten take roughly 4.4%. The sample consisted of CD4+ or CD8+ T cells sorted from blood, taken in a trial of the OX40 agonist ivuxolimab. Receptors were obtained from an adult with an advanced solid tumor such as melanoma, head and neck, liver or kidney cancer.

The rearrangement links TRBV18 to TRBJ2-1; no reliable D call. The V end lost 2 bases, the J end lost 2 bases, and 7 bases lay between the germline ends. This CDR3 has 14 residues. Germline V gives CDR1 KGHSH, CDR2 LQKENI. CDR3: CASSPGTTYNEQFF. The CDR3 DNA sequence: TGTGCCAGCTCACCAGGAACAACCTACAATGAGCAGTTCTTC. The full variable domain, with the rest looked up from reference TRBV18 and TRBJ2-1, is NAGVMQNPRHLVRRRGQEARLRCSPMKGHSHVYWYRQLPEEGLKFMVYLQKENIIDESGMPKERFSAEFPKEGPSILRIQQVVRGDSAAYFCASSPGTTYNEQFFGPGTRLTVL.

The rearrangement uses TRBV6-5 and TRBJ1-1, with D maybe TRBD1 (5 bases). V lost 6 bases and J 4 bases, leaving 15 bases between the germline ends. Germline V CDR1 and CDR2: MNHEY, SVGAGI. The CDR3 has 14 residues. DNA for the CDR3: TGTGCCAGCAGCTCGGGGGGGGAGAGCACTGAAGCTTTCTTT. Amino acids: CASSSGGESTEAFF.

The CDR3 region is CASSLLAGGENIQYF. In nucleotides, the CDR3 is TGCGCCAGCAGCTTACTAGCGGGAGGTGAAAACATTCAGTACTTC. The V and J genes are TRBV5-1 and TRBJ2-4; 12 nucleotides match TRBD2. Trimming cost V 2 bases and J 5 bases; bases outside gene matches: 2. The germline CDR1 and CDR2 sequences are SGHRS and YFSETQ. This CDR3 comprises 15 residues.

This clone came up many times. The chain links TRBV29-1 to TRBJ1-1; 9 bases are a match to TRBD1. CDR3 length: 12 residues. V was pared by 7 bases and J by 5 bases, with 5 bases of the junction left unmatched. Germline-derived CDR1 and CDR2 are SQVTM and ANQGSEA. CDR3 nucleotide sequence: TGCAGCGCGGGACAGGGTAGTACTGAAGCTTTCTTT. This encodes CSAGQGSTEAFF. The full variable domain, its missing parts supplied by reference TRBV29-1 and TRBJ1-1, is SAVISQKPSRDICQRGTSLTIQCQVDSQVTMMFWYRQQPGQSLTLIATANQGSEATYESGFVIDKFPISRPNLTFSTLTVSNMSPEDSSIYLCSAGQGSTEAFFGQGTRLTVV.

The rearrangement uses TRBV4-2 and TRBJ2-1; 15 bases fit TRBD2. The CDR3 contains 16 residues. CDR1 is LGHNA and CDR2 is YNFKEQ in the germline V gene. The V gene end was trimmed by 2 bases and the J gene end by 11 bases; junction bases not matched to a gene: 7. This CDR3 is CASSQTWTSGGDKQFF. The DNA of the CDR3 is TGTGCCAGCAGCCAAACCTGGACTAGCGGGGGGGATAAGCAGTTCTTC.

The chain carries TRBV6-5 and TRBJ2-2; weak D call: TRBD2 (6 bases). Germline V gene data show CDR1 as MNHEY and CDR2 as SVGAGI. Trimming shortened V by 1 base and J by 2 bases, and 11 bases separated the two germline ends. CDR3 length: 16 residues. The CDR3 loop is CASSYLPGVNTGELFF. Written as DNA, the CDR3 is TGTGCCAGCAGTTACTTACCGGGGGTAAACACCGGGGAGCTGTTTTTT.

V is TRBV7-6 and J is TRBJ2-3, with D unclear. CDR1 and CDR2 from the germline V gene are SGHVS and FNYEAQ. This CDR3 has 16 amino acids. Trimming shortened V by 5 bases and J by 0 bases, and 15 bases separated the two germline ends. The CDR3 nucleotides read TGTGCCAGCAGCCCCCAACCCGCGACTAGCACAGATACGCAGTATTTT. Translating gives CASSPQPATSTDTQYF.

As DNA, the CDR3 is TGTGCCAGCAGTGACATTGGGACTAGCGGGAGAGGTGGTGAGCAGTTCTTC. This encodes CASSDIGTSGRGGEQFF. The rearrangement links TRBV6-4 to TRBJ2-1; 14 nucleotides match TRBD2. The germline V gene encodes CDR1 MRHNA and CDR2 SNTAGT. The CDR3 runs to 17 residues. V was pared by 2 bases and J by 9 bases, with 9 bases of the junction left unmatched.

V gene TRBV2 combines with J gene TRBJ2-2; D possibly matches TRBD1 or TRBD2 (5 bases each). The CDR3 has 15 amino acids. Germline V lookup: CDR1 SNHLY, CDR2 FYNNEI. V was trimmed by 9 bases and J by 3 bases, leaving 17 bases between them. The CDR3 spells CASNWGSEDTGELFF. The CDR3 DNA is TGTGCCAGTAACTGGGGGTCCGAGGACACCGGGGAGCTGTTTTTT.

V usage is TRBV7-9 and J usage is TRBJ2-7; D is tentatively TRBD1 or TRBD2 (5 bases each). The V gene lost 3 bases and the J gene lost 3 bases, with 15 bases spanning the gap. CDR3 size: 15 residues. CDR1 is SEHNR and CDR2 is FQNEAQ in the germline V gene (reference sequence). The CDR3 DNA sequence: TGTGCCAGCAGCTTGCCGGGCCAGGGAGTCTACGAGCAGTACTTC. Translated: CASSLPGQGVYEQYF.

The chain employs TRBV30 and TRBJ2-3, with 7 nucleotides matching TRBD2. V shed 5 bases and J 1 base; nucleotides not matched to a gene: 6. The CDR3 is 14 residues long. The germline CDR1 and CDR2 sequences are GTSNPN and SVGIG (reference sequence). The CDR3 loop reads CAWASGYGTDTQYF. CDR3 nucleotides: TGTGCCTGGGCTAGCGGATACGGCACAGATACGCAGTATTTT.

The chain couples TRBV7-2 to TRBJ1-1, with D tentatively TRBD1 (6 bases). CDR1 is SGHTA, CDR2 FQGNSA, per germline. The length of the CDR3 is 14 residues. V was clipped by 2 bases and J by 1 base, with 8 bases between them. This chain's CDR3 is CASSLLGQNTEAFF. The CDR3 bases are TGTGCCAGCAGCTTACTGGGACAGAACACTGAAGCTTTCTTT.

Here the CDR3 reads CASRSWGSAGAGGYYEQYF. As DNA, the CDR3 is TGTGCCAGCAGAAGTTGGGGATCTGCAGGGGCAGGGGGCTACTACGAGCAGTACTTC. V usage is TRBV28 and J usage is TRBJ2-7, with TRBD1 identical over 8 bases. Looked up from germline, CDR1 is MDHEN and CDR2 is SYDVKM. Germline trimming cut 6 bases from V and 3 bases from J; bases unmatched to any gene: 22. The CDR3 runs to 19 residues. Using reference TRBV28 and TRBJ2-7 for the parts outside the CDR3, the full variable domain is DVKVTQSSRYLVKRTGEKVFLECVQDMDHENMFWYRQDPGLGLRLIYFSYDVKMKEKGDIPEGYSVSREKKERFSLILESASTNQTSMYLCASRSWGSAGAGGYYEQYFGPGTRLTVT.

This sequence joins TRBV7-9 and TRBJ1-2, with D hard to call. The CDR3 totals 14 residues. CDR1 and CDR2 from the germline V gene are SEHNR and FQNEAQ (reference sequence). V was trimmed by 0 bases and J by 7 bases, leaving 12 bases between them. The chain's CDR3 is CASSLAAGSGGYTF. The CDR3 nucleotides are TGTGCCAGCAGCTTAGCGGCGGGGTCCGGTGGCTACACCTTC.

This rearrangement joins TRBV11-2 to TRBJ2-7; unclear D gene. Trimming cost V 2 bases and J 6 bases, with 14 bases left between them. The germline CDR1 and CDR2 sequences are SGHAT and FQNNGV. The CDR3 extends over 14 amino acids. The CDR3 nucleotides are TGTGCCAGCAGCTTATATAGGGCCCAAGGCGAGCAGTACTTC. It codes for CASSLYRAQGEQYF.

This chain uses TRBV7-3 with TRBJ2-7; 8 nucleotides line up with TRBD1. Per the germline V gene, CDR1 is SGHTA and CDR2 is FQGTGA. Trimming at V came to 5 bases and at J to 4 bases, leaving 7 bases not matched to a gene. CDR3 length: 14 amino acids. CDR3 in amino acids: CASSPRDRQYEQYF. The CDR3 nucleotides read TGTGCCAGCAGCCCCCGGGACAGGCAGTACGAGCAGTACTTC.

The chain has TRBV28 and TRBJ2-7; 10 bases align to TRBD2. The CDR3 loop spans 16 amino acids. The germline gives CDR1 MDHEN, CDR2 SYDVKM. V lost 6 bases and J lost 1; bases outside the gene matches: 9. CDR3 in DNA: TGTGCCAGCAGCCCGGCCAGCGGGAGGGCGTCCTACGAGCAGTACTTC. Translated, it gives CASSPASGRASYEQYF.

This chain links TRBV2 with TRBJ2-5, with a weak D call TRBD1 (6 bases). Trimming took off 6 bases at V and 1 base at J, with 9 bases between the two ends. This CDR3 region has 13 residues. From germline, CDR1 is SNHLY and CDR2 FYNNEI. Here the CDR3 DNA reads TGTGCCAGCAGGACAGGAACCCAAGAGACCCAGTACTTC. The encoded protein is CASRTGTQETQYF. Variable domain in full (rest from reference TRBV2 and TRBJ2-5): EPEVTQTPSHQVTQMGQEVILRCVPISNHLYFYWYRQILGQKVEFLVSFYNNEISEKSEIFDDQFSVERPDGSNFTLKIRSTKLEDSAMYFCASRTGTQETQYFGPGTRLLVL.

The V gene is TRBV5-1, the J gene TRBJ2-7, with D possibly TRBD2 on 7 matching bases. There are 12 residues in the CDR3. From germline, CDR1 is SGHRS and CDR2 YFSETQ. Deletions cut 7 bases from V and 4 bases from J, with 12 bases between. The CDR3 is CASGGGPYEQYF. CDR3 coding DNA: TGCGCCAGCGGGGGGGGCCCGTACGAGCAGTACTTC.

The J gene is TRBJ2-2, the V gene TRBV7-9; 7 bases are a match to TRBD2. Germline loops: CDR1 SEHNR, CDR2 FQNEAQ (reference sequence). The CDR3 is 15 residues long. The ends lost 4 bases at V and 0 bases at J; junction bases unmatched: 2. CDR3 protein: CASSSGLSNTGELFF. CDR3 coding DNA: TGTGCCAGCAGCTCGGGACTATCGAACACCGGGGAGCTGTTTTTT.

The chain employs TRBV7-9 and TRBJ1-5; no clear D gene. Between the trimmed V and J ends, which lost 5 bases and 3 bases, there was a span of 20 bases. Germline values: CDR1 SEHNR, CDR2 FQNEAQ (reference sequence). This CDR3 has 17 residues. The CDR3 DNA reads TGTGCCAGCAGCCTAGGCGGGAGGACGTATGACAATCAGCCCCAGCATTTT. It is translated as CASSLGGRTYDNQPQHF.

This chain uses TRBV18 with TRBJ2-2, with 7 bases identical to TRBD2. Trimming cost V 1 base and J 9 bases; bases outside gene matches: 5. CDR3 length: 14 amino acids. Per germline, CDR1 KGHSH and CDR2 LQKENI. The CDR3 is CASSPQRGSWELFF. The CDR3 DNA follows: TGTGCCAGCTCACCACAACGCGGGAGCTGGGAGCTGTTTTTT.

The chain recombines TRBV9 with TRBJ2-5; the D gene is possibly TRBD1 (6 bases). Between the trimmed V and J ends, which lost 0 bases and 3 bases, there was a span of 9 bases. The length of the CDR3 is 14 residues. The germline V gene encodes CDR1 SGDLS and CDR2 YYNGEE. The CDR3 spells CASSVGAGEETQYF. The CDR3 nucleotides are TGTGCCAGCAGCGTAGGGGCAGGGGAAGAGACCCAGTACTTC.